The 27 T cell receptor beta chains below come from one sample, sequenced in a study of blood T cell repertoires in COVID-19 (dated by TCRdb to 2020 to 2021). Library preparation used the immunoSEQ multiplex PCR assay. The table comes from immuneACCESS by way of TCRdb, which keeps in-frame sequences with V and J called. Part of the clones is missing from these tables; in studies checked, under half for an unresolved V gene and the rest for unknown reasons. A total of around 200,000 clones appear in this sample, roughly 87% of them only once. About 6% of the sample is in the top ten clones. The sequencing sample was made of peripheral blood. The receptors stem from a woman in her forties with acute or convalescent COVID-19.

The chain is built from TRBV11-3 and TRBJ2-5; 7 bases agree with TRBD1. V gave up 5 bases and J gave up 1 base; unmatched junction bases: 7. The CDR3 runs 15 residues. Germline lookup yields CDR1 SGHNT and CDR2 YENEEA. The CDR3 DNA is TGTGCCAGCAGCCTAGGGGACAGCCTCCAAGAGACCCAGTACTTC. This sequence encodes CASSLGDSLQETQYF.

This clone has a handful of counts. J is TRBJ1-6 and V is TRBV3-1 (or the pseudogene TRBV3-2), with D unclear. Germline loops: CDR1 LGHDT, CDR2 YNNKEL (reference sequence). This CDR3 has 14 residues. With 3 bases removed from V and 10 bases from J, the gap between germline ends came to 13 bases. CDR3 sequence: CASSQVVLGSPLHF. The CDR3, as DNA: TGTGCCAGCAGCCAGGTGGTCCTAGGCTCACCCCTCCACTTT.

CDR3 sequence (DNA): TGTGCCAGTACCAGGGGGCGTGGAACCGGGGAGCTGTTTTTT. Translating gives CASTRGRGTGELFF. V usage is TRBV19 and J usage is TRBJ2-2; 8 bases map to TRBD1. Unmatched junction bases numbered 6, after V lost 7 bases and J lost 5 bases. Germline V CDR1 and CDR2: LNHDA, SQIVND (reference sequence). This CDR3 has 14 residues. The complete variable domain, with remaining parts taken from reference TRBV19 and TRBJ2-2, reads DGGITQSPKYLFRKEGQNVTLSCEQNLNHDAMYWYRQDPGQGLRLIYYSQIVNDFQKGDIAEGYSVSREKKESFPLTVTSAQKNPTAFYLCASTRGRGTGELFFGEGSRLTVL.

This clone was observed a few times. The genes are TRBV27 and TRBJ2-3; TRBD2 agrees at 10 bases. Germline V gene data show CDR1 as MNHEY and CDR2 as SMNVEV (reference sequence). V lost 5 bases, J lost 3 bases, and 8 bases stayed unmatched. This CDR3 has 16 residues. The CDR3 region has the DNA TGTGCCAGCAGTCCTCAAGCGGGAGGGGTAACAGATACGCAGTATTTT. The encoded protein is CASSPQAGGVTDTQYF.

The CDR3 here is CASSARSSGMLYNEQFF. Here the CDR3 DNA reads TGTGCCAGCAGTGCCCGGTCTAGCGGGATGCTTTACAATGAGCAGTTCTTC. The rearrangement uses TRBV28 and TRBJ2-1, with 9 nucleotides matching TRBD2. Germline loops: CDR1 MDHEN, CDR2 SYDVKM. J was trimmed by 4 bases and V by 5 bases; bases with no gene match: 12. The CDR3 consists of 17 residues.

The V call is TRBV28, the J call TRBJ2-3, with TRBD1 matching 7 bases. The CDR3 is 16 residues long. The J segment lost 4 bases and the V segment lost 2 bases, leaving 9 bases of the junction unmatched. The germline gives CDR1 MDHEN, CDR2 SYDVKM. This CDR3 is CASSLVKGRGPDTQYF. The DNA for the CDR3 is TGTGCCAGCAGTTTAGTGAAGGGAAGGGGGCCAGATACGCAGTATTTT.

The V gene is TRBV5-6, the J gene TRBJ1-5; D perhaps matches TRBD1 (6 bases). Germline V lookup: CDR1 SGHDT, CDR2 YYEEEE. The CDR3 is 15 residues long. Trimming removed 4 bases from V and 0 bases from J, with 11 bases in between. CDR3 region: CASSPGASSNQPQHF. In DNA form, the CDR3 reads TGTGCCAGCAGCCCAGGGGCCAGTAGCAATCAGCCCCAGCATTTT. Full variable domain (missing parts from reference TRBV5-6 and TRBJ1-5): DAGVTQSPTHLIKTRGQQVTLRCSPKSGHDTVSWYQQALGQGPQFIFQYYEEEERQRGNFPDRFSGHQFPNYSSELNVNALLLGDSALYLCASSPGASSNQPQHFGDGTRLSIL.

Only one count was recorded for this clone. The rearrangement joins TRBV19 to TRBJ2-2; 13 bases are a match to TRBD2. With 5 bases clipped from V and 2 bases from J, the junction kept 2 bases outside the gene matches. This CDR3 is 16 amino acids long. Germline V gene lookup returns CDR1 LNHDA and CDR2 SQIVND (reference sequence). The CDR3 DNA reads as TGTGCCAGTAGTCCGGGACTAGCGGGAAACACCGGGGAGCTGTTTTTT. This codes for CASSPGLAGNTGELFF. The full variable domain, completed using reference TRBV19 and TRBJ2-2, is DGGITQSPKYLFRKEGQNVTLSCEQNLNHDAMYWYRQDPGQGLRLIYYSQIVNDFQKGDIAEGYSVSREKKESFPLTVTSAQKNPTAFYLCASSPGLAGNTGELFFGEGSRLTVL.

The chain recombines TRBV7-9 with TRBJ1-4; no definite D call. CDR3 length equals 18 residues. Germline assignment: CDR1 SEHNR and CDR2 FQNEAQ (reference sequence). Trimming removed 3 bases at V and 0 bases at J, with 17 bases between. CDR3 DNA: TGTGCCAGCAGCTTGGGGTGGGGAGAGGACTCAACTAATGAAAAACTGTTTTTT. Protein: CASSLGWGEDSTNEKLFF. Supplemented by reference TRBV7-9 and TRBJ1-4, the full variable domain reads DTGVSQNPRHKITKRGQNVTFRCDPISEHNRLYWYRQTLGQGPEFLTYFQNEAQLEKSRLLSDRFSAERPKGSFSTLEIQRTEQGDSAMYLCASSLGWGEDSTNEKLFFGSGTQLSVL.

The V and J genes are TRBV5-1 and TRBJ2-7; tentative D call: TRBD1 (6 bases). Trimming removed 0 bases from V and 2 bases from J, with 18 bases in between. The CDR3 contains 17 residues. Germline V CDR1 and CDR2: SGHRS, YFSETQ. As DNA, the CDR3 is TGCGCCAGCAGCTTGGATCAGGGGCCCCTTCAGACCTACGAGCAGTACTTC. Protein product: CASSLDQGPLQTYEQYF.

This clone is medium-sized within its sample. V usage is TRBV3-1 (or the pseudogene TRBV3-2) and J usage is TRBJ2-6; no firm D call. This CDR3 is 14 amino acids long. CDR1 and CDR2 (germline): LGHDT, YNNKEL (reference sequence). Deletions cut 1 base from V and 2 bases from J, with 3 bases between. The CDR3 loop reads CASSQVAGANVLTF. The CDR3 coding sequence is TGTGCCAGCAGCCAAGTAGCTGGGGCCAACGTCCTGACTTTC.

The chain recombines TRBV21-1 with TRBJ1-5; the table's TRBD1 call for D was not verified on the DNA. TRBV21-1 is given as a pseudogene. The CDR3 consists of 14 residues. The CDR3 protein is CASSKSRSNQPQHF. As DNA, the CDR3 is TGTGCCAGCAGCAAATCCAGATCAAATCAGCCCCAGCATTTT.

The chain recombines TRBV4-1 with TRBJ1-6; 9 positions match TRBD1. This CDR3 has 19 residues. The V segment lost 2 bases and the J segment 0 bases; nucleotides outside the gene matches: 8. CDR1 is MGHRA and CDR2 is YSYEKL in the germline V gene. The CDR3 protein is CASSQPGTGRSSYNSPLHF. The CDR3 DNA follows: TGCGCCAGCAGCCAACCCGGGACAGGGAGGAGCTCCTATAATTCACCCCTCCACTTT.

V is TRBV18 and J is TRBJ2-3; TRBD2 matches 11 bases. The CDR3 is 16 amino acids. The V segment lost 1 base and the J segment 3 bases; nucleotides outside the gene matches: 3. Germline CDR1 reads KGHSH; CDR2 reads LQKENI. The CDR3 region has the DNA TGTGCCAGCTCACCACAGGGACTAGCGGTTACAGATACGCAGTATTTT. It specifies CASSPQGLAVTDTQYF.

This chain uses TRBV19 with TRBJ2-3; D may be TRBD1 (6 bases). The CDR3 spans 15 residues. The V gene lost 9 bases and the J gene lost 1 base, with 17 bases spanning the gap. Germline lookup yields CDR1 LNHDA and CDR2 SQIVND (reference sequence). Written as DNA, the CDR3 is TGTGCCAGCACCACCGGGACAAGAGGCACAGATACGCAGTATTTT. It translates to CASTTGTRGTDTQYF. The complete variable domain, with remaining parts taken from reference TRBV19 and TRBJ2-3, reads DGGITQSPKYLFRKEGQNVTLSCEQNLNHDAMYWYRQDPGQGLRLIYYSQIVNDFQKGDIAEGYSVSREKKESFPLTVTSAQKNPTAFYLCASTTGTRGTDTQYFGPGTRLTVL.

This chain uses TRBV27 with TRBJ2-1; 12 nucleotides align to TRBD2. This CDR3 comprises 15 residues. The ends lost 2 bases at V and 9 bases at J; junction bases unmatched: 5. From germline, CDR1 is MNHEY and CDR2 SMNVEV (reference sequence). In nucleotides, the CDR3 is TGTGCCAGCAGTTTACTAGCGGGAGGGCAGGGTGAGCAGTTCTTC. It yields the protein CASSLLAGGQGEQFF.

The CDR3 spells CASSSTDRAQFF. In DNA form, the CDR3 reads TGTGCCAGCAGTTCCACCGACAGGGCCCAGTTCTTC. V is TRBV6-5 and J is TRBJ2-1; 7 bases line up with TRBD1. The germline V gene encodes CDR1 MNHEY and CDR2 SVGAGI. V dropped 4 bases and J dropped 13; count of bases not matched to a gene: 7. This CDR3 has 12 residues.

This clone showed up just a few times. The V call is TRBV2, the J call TRBJ1-1, with 10 bases matching TRBD1. V shed 4 bases and J 6 bases; nucleotides not matched to a gene: 11. CDR1 and CDR2 from the germline V gene are SNHLY and FYNNEI. The CDR3 has 16 amino acids. Here the CDR3 reads CASSGGTGVRLAEAFF. CDR3 nucleotide sequence: TGTGCCAGCAGTGGCGGGACAGGGGTACGTCTGGCTGAAGCTTTCTTT.

CDR3 sequence: CASSLELGGGDEKLFF. The CDR3 DNA reads TGTGCCAGCAGCTTGGAGCTTGGCGGGGGCGATGAAAAACTGTTTTTT. J is TRBJ1-4 and V is TRBV5-6; TRBD1 might be the D (6 bases). The CDR3 runs to 16 residues. V dropped 0 bases and J dropped 6 bases, with 15 bases sitting between them. Germline CDR1 is SGHDT and CDR2 is YYEEEE.

The table lists this clone with a few counts. The chain has TRBV5-5 and TRBJ1-5, with 7 nucleotides matching TRBD1. V shed 2 bases, J shed 7 bases, and the junction held 9 bases outside the gene matches. The CDR3 extends over 15 amino acids. Germline CDR1 reads SGHKS; CDR2 reads YYEKEE (reference sequence). CDR3 bases: TGTGCCAGCAGCTTACGAGACAGGGAAGGACAGCCCCAGCATTTT. It yields the protein CASSLRDREGQPQHF.

The chain recombines TRBV29-1 with TRBJ2-7; maybe TRBD2 (5 bases). The CDR3 totals 13 residues. The V end lost 4 bases, the J end lost 6 bases, and 16 bases lay between the germline ends. Germline loops: CDR1 SQVTM, CDR2 ANQGSEA. The chain's CDR3 is CSVARLTSTEQYF. CDR3 bases: TGCAGCGTTGCACGACTTACTAGTACCGAGCAGTACTTC.

This clone occurred a few times. CDR3 DNA: TGTGCCACCAGCAGAGACGACAGGGGTAATGAAAAACTGTTTTTT. This gives the protein CATSRDDRGNEKLFF. This chain connects TRBV15 to TRBJ1-4; 8 bases line up with TRBD1. In germline, CDR1 is LNHNV, CDR2 YYDKDF (reference sequence). The length of the CDR3 is 15 residues. V trimming: 0 bases; J trimming: 4 bases; junction bases outside the gene matches: 1.

CDR3 residues: CASSGNFLTISYNEQFF. CDR3 coding DNA: TGTGCCAGCAGTGGTAATTTCCTAACCATCTCCTACAATGAGCAGTTCTTC. This chain uses TRBV2 with TRBJ2-1; D call uncertain. Trimming took 4 bases from V and 0 from J, leaving 16 bases between them. Per the germline V gene, CDR1 is SNHLY and CDR2 is FYNNEI. The CDR3 contains 17 residues.

The V gene is TRBV19, the J gene TRBJ2-5; D ambiguous. The germline gives CDR1 LNHDA, CDR2 SQIVND (reference sequence). This CDR3 has 13 residues. Trimming removed 8 bases at V and 2 bases at J, with 12 bases between. The CDR3 loop is CASSRSYQETQYF. CDR3 nucleotides: TGTGCCAGTTCTAGAAGTTATCAAGAGACCCAGTACTTC.

The chain is built from TRBV30 and TRBJ2-2; the D gene is possibly TRBD2 (5 bases). CDR3 length equals 14 residues. The V end was cut by 3 bases, the J end by 0 bases, with 8 bases between. Germline V CDR1 and CDR2: GTSNPN, SVGIG (reference sequence). The CDR3 is CAWSGNANTGELFF. The CDR3, as DNA: TGTGCCTGGAGCGGGAACGCGAACACCGGGGAGCTGTTTTTT.

This rearrangement joins TRBV5-4 to TRBJ2-5, with 7 bases identical to TRBD2. This CDR3 region has 13 residues. The V gene's germline CDR1 is SGHNT and CDR2 YYREEE (reference sequence). The V gene end was trimmed by 5 bases and the J gene end by 7 bases; junction bases not matched to a gene: 8. The CDR3 protein is CASSDGGVGTQYF. CDR3 nucleotide sequence: TGTGCCAGCAGTGATGGGGGGGTAGGGACCCAGTACTTC.

With regard to this clone: At one end, the junction sequence differs from germline, possibly due to a read error. This chain links TRBV6-2 or TRBV6-3 with TRBJ2-6, with D perhaps given as TRBD1 or TRBD2 (7 bases each). This CDR3 spans 15 amino acids. Germline V lookup: CDR1 MNHEY, CDR2 SVGEGT. The CDR3 DNA is TGTGCCCGCAGCAGGGGGGGCGCGGGGGCCAACGTCCTGACTTTC. It is translated as CARSRGGAGANVLTF.